The source of this TCR beta chain is a study of neurological immune-mediated disorders. Findings and limits, study-wide: HTLV-1-associated myelopathy had the most TCR clonal expansion, and multiple sclerosis had the least, less than healthy controls.

This clonotype was seen ten or more times. The antigen is not known. The CDR3 has 13 residues. Deletions cut 3 bases from V and 7 bases from J, with 10 bases between. The cDNA was generated through 5'RACE incorporating 10-nucleotide random UMIs. Each sequencing run yielded over 160 million TCR-beta sequences from 15-18 subjects. TCRdb reprocessed the 5' RACE reads with MiXCR, giving one entry per CDR3 protein. The table has over 70,000 distinct CDR3 sequences, roughly 10% seen once. As to time point: longitudinal time-point 1 (baseline). PBMCs stored at -80 C, 2 million in total, were the source of the unsorted libraries.

The specimen sequenced was PBMCs. The TCR originated in a man between 25 and 39 years old in good health. The V call is TRBV12-3 or TRBV12-4, the J call TRBJ2-1; D is possibly TRBD2 (6 bases). The CDR3 region is CASSLGGANEQFF. The CDR3 DNA reads as TGTGCCAGCAGTTTGGGCGGGGCTAATGAGCAGTTCTTC.